This is a list of T cell receptor beta chains from one sample in a study of post-analysis software for immune sequencing data. Each CDR3 protein is one row after TCRdb ran MiXCR on the PCR reads. The sample holds 450,000 to 700,000 distinct CDR3 sequences; around 47% are singletons and the top ten take under 2%. Sequencing was done on a sample of blood. These receptor sequences come from a girl aged 5-17 years with multiple sclerosis. The CDR3 runs from the conserved cysteine through the conserved F or W. D genes are given only for firm matches. Some rows have no size entry. The others give once, few or many, or a class for an expanded clone.

cdr3_nt: TGCAGCGTTGAAGATTCGGGGGATCAGAACTATGGCTACACCTTC; cdr3_aa: CSVEDSGDQNYGYTF; clone_size: few; v_call: TRBV29-1; j_call: TRBJ1-2; d_call: -
cdr3_nt: TGTGCCACCAGCAGAGGGCTAGCGGGGGCGACCTCCGGCGAGACCCAGTACTTC; cdr3_aa: CATSRGLAGATSGETQYF; clone_size: -; v_call: TRBV15; j_call: TRBJ2-5; d_call: TRBD2
cdr3_nt: TGTGCCAGCAGCTTAGCAGGGTCGGGCTACGAGCAGTACTTC; cdr3_aa: CASSLAGSGYEQYF; clone_size: -; v_call: TRBV7-2; j_call: TRBJ2-7; d_call: -
cdr3_nt: TGTGCCAGCAGACGCCGGACAGGGGACTACGAGCAGTACTTC; cdr3_aa: CASRRRTGDYEQYF; clone_size: -; v_call: TRBV2; j_call: TRBJ2-7; d_call: TRBD1
cdr3_nt: TGCGCCAGCAGCGTTGGGTATGACAGCTACAATGAGCAGTTCTTC; cdr3_aa: CASSVGYDSYNEQFF; clone_size: few; v_call: TRBV5-1; j_call: TRBJ2-1; d_call: -
cdr3_nt: TGTGCCAGCAGCCATGCATCTAGCGGTGGGATGGGGAATGAGCAGTTCTTC; cdr3_aa: CASSHASSGGMGNEQFF; clone_size: -; v_call: TRBV7-9; j_call: TRBJ2-1; d_call: TRBD2
cdr3_nt: TGTGCCAGCAGCTTAGCCCCAACGACAGGGAGCCAAGGAGTCGGATACGAGCAGTACTTC; cdr3_aa: CASSLAPTTGSQGVGYEQYF; clone_size: -; v_call: TRBV7-2; j_call: TRBJ2-7; d_call: TRBD1
cdr3_nt: TGCGCCAGCAGCCCCACACCGGGACAGGGGGCTGGCTACACCTTC; cdr3_aa: CASSPTPGQGAGYTF; clone_size: few; v_call: TRBV4-1; j_call: TRBJ1-2; d_call: TRBD1
cdr3_nt: TGTGCCATCCCTGGGGTCAGGGACGGGCGTGGCTACACCTTC; cdr3_aa: CAIPGVRDGRGYTF; clone_size: few; v_call: TRBV10-3; j_call: TRBJ1-2; d_call: -
cdr3_nt: TGTGCCACCAGTGATTTGCCTCAACCCACCGGGGCCAACGTCCTGACTTTC; cdr3_aa: CATSDLPQPTGANVLTF; clone_size: few; v_call: TRBV24-1; j_call: TRBJ2-6; d_call: -
cdr3_nt: TGTGCCAGCAGCTTTGCTCGTTCCAATGAGCAGTTCTTC; cdr3_aa: CASSFARSNEQFF; clone_size: -; v_call: TRBV11-2; j_call: TRBJ2-1; d_call: -
cdr3_nt: TGTGCCATCAGTGAGGTAATTGGACAGGGAACCTACGAGCAGTACTTC; cdr3_aa: CAISEVIGQGTYEQYF; clone_size: few; v_call: TRBV10-3; j_call: TRBJ2-7; d_call: TRBD1
cdr3_nt: TGTGCCAGCAGCCCAGGGGGGGCCCGGCAAAATACGCAGTATTTT; cdr3_aa: CASSPGGARQNTQYF; clone_size: -; v_call: TRBV7-2; j_call: TRBJ2-3; d_call: -
cdr3_nt: TGTGCCAGCAGTTCAGAGGGTGAAGCTTTCTTT; cdr3_aa: CASSSEGEAFF; clone_size: -; v_call: TRBV6-5; j_call: TRBJ1-1; d_call: -
cdr3_nt: TGTGCCAGCAGCCTCTGGAGGGAGGGGCAGTTCTTC; cdr3_aa: CASSLWREGQFF; clone_size: few; v_call: TRBV12-3/TRBV12-4; j_call: TRBJ2-1; d_call: TRBD2
cdr3_nt: TGTGCCAGCGGAGAACAGTCGACGACTGAAGCTTTCTTT; cdr3_aa: CASGEQSTTEAFF; clone_size: few; v_call: TRBV12-3/TRBV12-4; j_call: TRBJ1-1; d_call: -
cdr3_nt: TGTGCCAGTAGTCGGGCGAATTCCTACGAGCAGTACTTC; cdr3_aa: CASSRANSYEQYF; clone_size: -; v_call: TRBV19; j_call: TRBJ2-7; d_call: -
cdr3_nt: TGTGCCAGCGGACGGGAGAGCTCCTACAATGAGCAGTTCTTC; cdr3_aa: CASGRESSYNEQFF; clone_size: -; v_call: TRBV6-2/TRBV6-3; j_call: TRBJ2-1; d_call: -
cdr3_nt: TGTGCCAGCAGCACATCGATGGGGGCCCGCGAGCAGTACTTC; cdr3_aa: CASSTSMGAREQYF; clone_size: many; v_call: TRBV7-8; j_call: TRBJ2-7; d_call: -
cdr3_nt: TGTGCCAGCAGTTACCAGGGGGGGGACACCGGGGAGCTGTTTTTT; cdr3_aa: CASSYQGGDTGELFF; clone_size: -; v_call: TRBV6-5; j_call: TRBJ2-2; d_call: -
cdr3_nt: TGCGCCAGCAGCCGGGAGCGGGAGCAGTACTTC; cdr3_aa: CASSREREQYF; clone_size: few; v_call: TRBV5-1; j_call: TRBJ2-7; d_call: -
cdr3_nt: TGCAGTGCTACCCTACCGGGAGGACGAGCTAACTATGGCTACACCTTC; cdr3_aa: CSATLPGGRANYGYTF; clone_size: -; v_call: TRBV20-1; j_call: TRBJ1-2; d_call: -
cdr3_nt: TGTGCCAGCAGCCAGACTAGATACTACGAGCAGTACTTC; cdr3_aa: CASSQTRYYEQYF; clone_size: -; v_call: TRBV7-2; j_call: TRBJ2-7; d_call: -
cdr3_nt: TGTGCCAGCAGCCCCCAAGTGGGAGAGACCCAGTACTTC; cdr3_aa: CASSPQVGETQYF; clone_size: -; v_call: TRBV7-3; j_call: TRBJ2-5; d_call: -
cdr3_nt: TGTGCCAGCAGAGACAGGGGCGGCGATCAGCCCCAGCATTTT; cdr3_aa: CASRDRGGDQPQHF; clone_size: -; v_call: TRBV6-6; j_call: TRBJ1-5; d_call: TRBD1
cdr3_nt: TGTGCCAGCAGCTTCGGGGTTGACGGAGAGCAGTTCTTC; cdr3_aa: CASSFGVDGEQFF; clone_size: few; v_call: TRBV5-6; j_call: TRBJ2-1; d_call: -
cdr3_nt: TGCAGTGTCCCCAGCTTAGAGGATACTGAAGCTTTCTTT; cdr3_aa: CSVPSLEDTEAFF; clone_size: -; v_call: TRBV20-1; j_call: TRBJ1-1; d_call: -
cdr3_nt: TGTGCCTGGAGTATGACCAAAAACATTCAGTACTTC; cdr3_aa: CAWSMTKNIQYF; clone_size: -; v_call: TRBV30; j_call: TRBJ2-4; d_call: -
cdr3_nt: TGTGCCATCACACGTGGGGGGGATCCCCTGGGAGAGCAGTTCTTC; cdr3_aa: CAITRGGDPLGEQFF; clone_size: -; v_call: TRBV10-3; j_call: TRBJ2-1; d_call: TRBD2
cdr3_nt: TGCAGTGCTAGAGATGGACGAGGTGAGCAGTTCTTC; cdr3_aa: CSARDGRGEQFF; clone_size: -; v_call: TRBV20-1; j_call: TRBJ2-1; d_call: -
cdr3_nt: TGTGCCAGCAGCCTCCTCAGGACCGCCTCCTACAATGAGCAGTTCTTC; cdr3_aa: CASSLLRTASYNEQFF; clone_size: few; v_call: TRBV7-6; j_call: TRBJ2-1; d_call: -
cdr3_nt: TGCGCCAGCAGCTTGAACAGGGGTGGACAGCCCCAGCATTTT; cdr3_aa: CASSLNRGGQPQHF; clone_size: -; v_call: TRBV5-1; j_call: TRBJ1-5; d_call: TRBD1
cdr3_nt: TGCAGCGTTGAAGTCCCTAGCGGGTTCAGCTCCTACGAGCAGTACTTC; cdr3_aa: CSVEVPSGFSSYEQYF; clone_size: few; v_call: TRBV29-1; j_call: TRBJ2-7; d_call: TRBD2
cdr3_nt: TGTGCCACCAGTGTTAGCGGGAGGCCCCACAATGAGCAGTTCTTC; cdr3_aa: CATSVSGRPHNEQFF; clone_size: few; v_call: TRBV24-1; j_call: TRBJ2-1; d_call: TRBD2
cdr3_nt: TGTGCCAGCAGTCCTGATGGAGGTGGCAGGGTGGCTTTCTTT; cdr3_aa: CASSPDGGGRVAFF; clone_size: once; v_call: TRBV28; j_call: TRBJ1-1; d_call: -
cdr3_nt: TGTGCCAGCACCCGGGACGATGCCTACGAGCAGTACTTC; cdr3_aa: CASTRDDAYEQYF; clone_size: -; v_call: TRBV12-3/TRBV12-4; j_call: TRBJ2-7; d_call: -
cdr3_nt: TGTGCCAGCAGTTTGAGGGAATCCCAGCCCCAGCATTTT; cdr3_aa: CASSLRESQPQHF; clone_size: -; v_call: TRBV12-3/TRBV12-4; j_call: TRBJ1-5; d_call: -
cdr3_nt: TGTGCCAGCAGCTTAACCAACCCAGGGTGGGAGCAGTACTTC; cdr3_aa: CASSLTNPGWEQYF; clone_size: -; v_call: TRBV7-2; j_call: TRBJ2-7; d_call: -
cdr3_nt: TGTGCCAGCAGAGGTGACGTAGGGGAGACCCAGTACTTC; cdr3_aa: CASRGDVGETQYF; clone_size: once; v_call: TRBV2; j_call: TRBJ2-5; d_call: -
cdr3_nt: TGTGCCAGCAGTTTTCGGAGCTCTGGGGCCAACGTCCTGACTTTC; cdr3_aa: CASSFRSSGANVLTF; clone_size: -; v_call: TRBV27; j_call: TRBJ2-6; d_call: -
cdr3_nt: TGCAGCGGAAGCGGGGGGGCGGTCTATGAGCAGTTCTTC; cdr3_aa: CSGSGGAVYEQFF; clone_size: few; v_call: TRBV29-1; j_call: TRBJ2-1; d_call: TRBD2
cdr3_nt: TGTGCCATCAGCCCGGGGGGTTACACTGAAGCTTTCTTT; cdr3_aa: CAISPGGYTEAFF; clone_size: few; v_call: TRBV10-3; j_call: TRBJ1-1; d_call: -
cdr3_nt: TGTGCCAGCAGTTTAATAGCGGGGACGCAGTATTTT; cdr3_aa: CASSLIAGTQYF; clone_size: -; v_call: TRBV12-3/TRBV12-4; j_call: TRBJ2-3; d_call: TRBD2
cdr3_nt: TGTGCCAGCAGCCGCCGGACCGGGACAGCCTACGAGCAGTACTTC; cdr3_aa: CASSRRTGTAYEQYF; clone_size: few; v_call: TRBV3-1; j_call: TRBJ2-7; d_call: TRBD1
cdr3_nt: TGTGCCTGGAGGGGAGATTCCACAGATACGCAGTATTTT; cdr3_aa: CAWRGDSTDTQYF; clone_size: -; v_call: TRBV30; j_call: TRBJ2-3; d_call: -
cdr3_nt: TGCAGTGCTCGGGGCATAGGGATCGGCAGCTCTGGAAACACCATATATTTT; cdr3_aa: CSARGIGIGSSGNTIYF; clone_size: -; v_call: TRBV20-1; j_call: TRBJ1-3; d_call: -
cdr3_nt: TGTGCCAGCACCCAAACTGGCCGGCAGGGCTACACCTTC; cdr3_aa: CASTQTGRQGYTF; clone_size: once; v_call: TRBV6-5; j_call: TRBJ1-2; d_call: -
cdr3_nt: TGTGCTAGCAGCTCCGGGACTAGCGGGATCTACAATGAGCAGTTCTTC; cdr3_aa: CASSSGTSGIYNEQFF; clone_size: -; v_call: TRBV7-7; j_call: TRBJ2-1; d_call: TRBD2